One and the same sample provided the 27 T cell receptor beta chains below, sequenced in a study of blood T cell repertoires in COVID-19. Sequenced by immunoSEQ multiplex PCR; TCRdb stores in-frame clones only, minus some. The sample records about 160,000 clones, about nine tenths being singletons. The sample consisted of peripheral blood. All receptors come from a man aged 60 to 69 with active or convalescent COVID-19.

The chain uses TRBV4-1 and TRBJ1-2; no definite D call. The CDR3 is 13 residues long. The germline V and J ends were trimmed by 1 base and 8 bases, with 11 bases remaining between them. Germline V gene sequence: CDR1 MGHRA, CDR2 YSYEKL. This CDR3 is CASSQGGVLGYTF. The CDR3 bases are TGCGCCAGCAGCCAAGGCGGGGTATTAGGCTACACCTTC.

The CDR3 is CASSTGLAGDIQYF. CDR3 nucleotide sequence: TGTGCCAGCAGCACCGGACTAGCGGGAGACATTCAGTACTTC. This rearrangement joins TRBV6-5 to TRBJ2-4; 13 positions agree with TRBD2. The length of the CDR3 is 14 residues. Looked up from germline, CDR1 is MNHEY and CDR2 is SVGAGI. The V segment lost 6 bases and the J segment 8 bases; nucleotides outside the gene matches: 4.

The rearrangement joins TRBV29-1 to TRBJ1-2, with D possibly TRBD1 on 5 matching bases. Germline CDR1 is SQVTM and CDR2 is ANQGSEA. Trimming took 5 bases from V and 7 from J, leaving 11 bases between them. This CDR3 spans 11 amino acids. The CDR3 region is CSVPGVRGYTF. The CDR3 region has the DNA TGCAGCGTTCCGGGGGTACGTGGCTACACCTTC.

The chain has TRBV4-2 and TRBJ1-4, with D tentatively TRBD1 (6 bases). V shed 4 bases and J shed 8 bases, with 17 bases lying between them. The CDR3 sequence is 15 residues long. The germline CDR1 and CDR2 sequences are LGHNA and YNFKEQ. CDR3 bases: TGTGCCAGCAGCCGCCGACAGGACTCTGACGAAAAACTGTTTTTT. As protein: CASSRRQDSDEKLFF.

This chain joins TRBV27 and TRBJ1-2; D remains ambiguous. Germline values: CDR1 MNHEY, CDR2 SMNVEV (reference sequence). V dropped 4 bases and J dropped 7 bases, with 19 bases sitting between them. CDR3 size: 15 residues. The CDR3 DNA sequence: TGTGCCAGCAGTTCACCCGTCCGGGAACATGGTGGCTACACCTTC. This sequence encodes CASSSPVREHGGYTF.

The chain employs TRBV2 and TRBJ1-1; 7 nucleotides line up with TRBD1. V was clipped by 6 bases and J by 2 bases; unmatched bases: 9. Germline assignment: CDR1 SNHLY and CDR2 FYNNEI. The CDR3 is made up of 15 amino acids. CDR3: CASRSTGTANTEAFF. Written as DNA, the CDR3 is TGTGCCAGCAGGTCCACCGGGACAGCTAACACTGAAGCTTTCTTT.

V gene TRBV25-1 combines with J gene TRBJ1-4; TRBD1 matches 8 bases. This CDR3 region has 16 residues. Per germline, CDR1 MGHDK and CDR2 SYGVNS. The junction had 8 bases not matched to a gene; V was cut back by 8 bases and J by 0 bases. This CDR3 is CASGWETGATNEKLFF. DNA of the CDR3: TGTGCCAGCGGATGGGAGACAGGGGCAACTAATGAAAAACTGTTTTTT.

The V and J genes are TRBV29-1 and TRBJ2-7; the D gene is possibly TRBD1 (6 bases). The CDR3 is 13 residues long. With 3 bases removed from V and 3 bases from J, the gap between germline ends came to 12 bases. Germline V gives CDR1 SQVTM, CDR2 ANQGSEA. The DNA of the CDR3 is TGCAGCGTTGAGGGGATACAGGGCTACGAGCAGTACTTC. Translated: CSVEGIQGYEQYF.

The CDR3 loop is CASSQGGGASSYGYTF. The CDR3 DNA follows: TGTGCCAGCAGCCAAGGAGGGGGGGCGAGTTCCTATGGCTACACCTTC. The rearrangement uses TRBV14 and TRBJ1-2; weak D call: TRBD1 (6 bases). The germline V gene has CDR1 SGHDN and CDR2 FVKESK. V shed 1 base and J shed 4 bases, with 16 bases lying between them. This CDR3 is built from 16 residues.

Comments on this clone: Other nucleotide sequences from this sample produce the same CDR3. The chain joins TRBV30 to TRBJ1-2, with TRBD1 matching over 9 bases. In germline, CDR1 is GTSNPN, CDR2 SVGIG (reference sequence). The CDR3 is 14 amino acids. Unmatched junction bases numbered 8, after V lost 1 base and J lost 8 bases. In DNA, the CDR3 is TGTGCCTGGAGTGCGTGGGACAGGGCCTACGGCTACACCTTC. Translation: CAWSAWDRAYGYTF.

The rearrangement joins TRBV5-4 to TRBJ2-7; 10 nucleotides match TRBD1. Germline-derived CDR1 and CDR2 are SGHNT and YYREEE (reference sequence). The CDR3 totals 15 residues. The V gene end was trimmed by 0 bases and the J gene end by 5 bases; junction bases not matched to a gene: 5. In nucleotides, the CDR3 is TGTGCCAGCAGCTTGGCCGGGACAGGGGCTCACGAGCAGTACTTC. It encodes CASSLAGTGAHEQYF.

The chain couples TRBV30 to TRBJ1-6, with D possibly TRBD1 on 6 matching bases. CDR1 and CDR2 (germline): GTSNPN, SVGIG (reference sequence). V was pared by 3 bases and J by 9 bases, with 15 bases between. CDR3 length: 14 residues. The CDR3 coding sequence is TGTGCCTGGAGGTTGGGGGCTAACGGTTCACCCCTCCACTTT. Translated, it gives CAWRLGANGSPLHF. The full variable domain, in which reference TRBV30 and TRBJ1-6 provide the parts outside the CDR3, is SQTIHQWPATLVQPVGSPLSLECTVEGTSNPNLYWYRQAAGRGLQLLFYSVGIGQISSEVPQNLSASRPQDRQFILSSKKLLLSDSGFYLCAWRLGANGSPLHFGNGTRLTVT.

CDR3 DNA: TGTGCCAGTAGTCGTTCCGGGACACCCTACGAGCAGTACTTC. Amino acid sequence: CASSRSGTPYEQYF. J is TRBJ2-7 and V is TRBV19, with TRBD1 as a possible D gene (6 bases). CDR3 length equals 14 residues. Trimming left V 5 bases short and J 2 bases short, with 13 bases between. Germline CDR1 LNHDA, CDR2 SQIVND (reference sequence).

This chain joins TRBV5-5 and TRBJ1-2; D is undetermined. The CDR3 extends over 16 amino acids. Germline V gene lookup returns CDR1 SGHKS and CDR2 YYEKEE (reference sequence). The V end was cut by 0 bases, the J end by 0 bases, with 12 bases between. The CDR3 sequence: CASSLDYSLTNYGYTF. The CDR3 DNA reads TGTGCCAGCAGCTTGGACTACTCCCTGACTAACTATGGCTACACCTTC.

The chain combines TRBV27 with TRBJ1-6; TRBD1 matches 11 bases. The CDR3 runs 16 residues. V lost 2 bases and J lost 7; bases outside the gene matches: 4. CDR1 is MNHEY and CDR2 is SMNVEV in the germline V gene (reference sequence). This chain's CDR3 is CASSLRGQGANSPLHF. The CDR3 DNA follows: TGTGCCAGCAGTTTACGCGGACAGGGGGCAAATTCACCCCTCCACTTT.

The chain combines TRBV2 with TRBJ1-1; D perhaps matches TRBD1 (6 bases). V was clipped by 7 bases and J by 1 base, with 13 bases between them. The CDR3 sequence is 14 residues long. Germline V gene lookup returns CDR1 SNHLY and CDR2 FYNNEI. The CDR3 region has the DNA TGTGCCAGCAAAGGACAGCCGGGGAACACTGAAGCTTTCTTT. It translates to CASKGQPGNTEAFF.

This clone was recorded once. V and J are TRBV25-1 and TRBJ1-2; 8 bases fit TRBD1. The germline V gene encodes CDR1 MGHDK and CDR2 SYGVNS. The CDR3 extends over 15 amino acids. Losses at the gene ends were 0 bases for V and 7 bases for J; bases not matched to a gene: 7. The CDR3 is CASSEYDRQGFGYTF. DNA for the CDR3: TGTGCCAGCAGTGAATACGATCGACAGGGGTTTGGCTACACCTTC.

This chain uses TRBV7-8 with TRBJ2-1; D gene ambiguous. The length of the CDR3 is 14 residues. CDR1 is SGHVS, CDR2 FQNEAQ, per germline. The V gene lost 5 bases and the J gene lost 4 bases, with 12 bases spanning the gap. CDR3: CASSPEPVYNEQFF. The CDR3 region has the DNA TGTGCCAGCAGCCCCGAGCCGGTTTACAATGAGCAGTTCTTC.

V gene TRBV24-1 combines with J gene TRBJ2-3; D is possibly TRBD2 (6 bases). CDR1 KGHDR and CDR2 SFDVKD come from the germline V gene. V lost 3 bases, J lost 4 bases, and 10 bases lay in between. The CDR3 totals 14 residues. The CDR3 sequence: CATSDTSRADTQYF. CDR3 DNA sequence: TGTGCCACCAGTGATACTAGCAGGGCAGATACGCAGTATTTT.

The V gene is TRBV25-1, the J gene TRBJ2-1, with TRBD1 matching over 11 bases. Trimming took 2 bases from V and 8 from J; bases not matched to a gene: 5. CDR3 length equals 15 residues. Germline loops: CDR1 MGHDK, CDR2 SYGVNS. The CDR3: CASSEEGQGGDEQFF. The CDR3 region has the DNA TGTGCCAGCAGTGAAGAGGGACAGGGGGGAGATGAGCAGTTCTTC.

The CDR3 DNA reads TGCGCCAGCAGCCGCGGCGGGGGGGCCTACGAGCAGTACTTC. Its protein product is CASSRGGGAYEQYF. This rearrangement joins TRBV5-1 to TRBJ2-7; 9 positions match TRBD2. Germline-derived CDR1 and CDR2 are SGHRS and YFSETQ. V trimming: 4 bases; J trimming: 2 bases; junction bases outside the gene matches: 4. This CDR3 is built from 14 residues.

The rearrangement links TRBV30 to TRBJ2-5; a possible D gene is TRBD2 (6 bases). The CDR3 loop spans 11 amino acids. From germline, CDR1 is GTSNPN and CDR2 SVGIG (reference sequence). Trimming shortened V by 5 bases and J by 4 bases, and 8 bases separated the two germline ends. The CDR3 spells CAWGTLETQYF. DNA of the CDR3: TGTGCCTGGGGGACTTTAGAGACCCAGTACTTC.

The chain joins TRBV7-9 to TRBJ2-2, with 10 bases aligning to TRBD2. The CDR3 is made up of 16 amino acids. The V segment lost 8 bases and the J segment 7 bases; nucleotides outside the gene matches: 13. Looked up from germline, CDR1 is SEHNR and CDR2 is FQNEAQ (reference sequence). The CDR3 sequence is CASALPSGRAIGELFF. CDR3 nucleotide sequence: TGTGCCAGCGCCTTACCGAGCGGGAGGGCCATCGGGGAGCTGTTTTTT.

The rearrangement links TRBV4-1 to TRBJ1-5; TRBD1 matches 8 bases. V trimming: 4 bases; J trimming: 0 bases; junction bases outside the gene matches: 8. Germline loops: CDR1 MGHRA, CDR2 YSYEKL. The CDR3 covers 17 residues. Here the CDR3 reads CASSLKTGEVSNQPQHF. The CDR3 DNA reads TGCGCCAGCAGCCTCAAGACAGGGGAAGTTAGCAATCAGCCCCAGCATTTT.

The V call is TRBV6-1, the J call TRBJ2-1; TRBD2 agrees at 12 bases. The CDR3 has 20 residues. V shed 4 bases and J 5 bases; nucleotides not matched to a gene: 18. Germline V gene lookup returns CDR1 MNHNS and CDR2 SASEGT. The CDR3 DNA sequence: TGTGCCAGCAGTGCGAGGAATAGACTAGCGGGAGACTTTTTCAACAATGAGCAGTTCTTC. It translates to CASSARNRLAGDFFNNEQFF.

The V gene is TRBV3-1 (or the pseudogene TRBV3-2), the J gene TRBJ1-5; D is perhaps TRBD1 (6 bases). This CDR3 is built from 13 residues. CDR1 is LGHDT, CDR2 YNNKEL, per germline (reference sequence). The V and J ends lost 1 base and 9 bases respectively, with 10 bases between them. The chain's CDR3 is CASSQGTVGPQHF. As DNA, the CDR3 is TGTGCCAGCAGCCAAGGGACAGTCGGGCCCCAGCATTTT.

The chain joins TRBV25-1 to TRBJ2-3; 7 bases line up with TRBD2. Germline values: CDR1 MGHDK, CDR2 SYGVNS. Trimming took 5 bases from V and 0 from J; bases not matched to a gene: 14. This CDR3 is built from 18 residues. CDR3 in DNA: TGTGCCAGCAGTCCGGCTAGCGGCCACTCCTCTAGCACAGATACGCAGTATTTT. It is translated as CASSPASGHSSSTDTQYF.